This entry is about one TCR beta chain. This entry is derived from a study of CD8 T cells in Susac syndrome. Study as a whole: Intravenous immunoglobulin alone or corticosteroids were being given to patients with Susac syndrome at blood draw, unless they were therapy-naive.

Patients with Susac syndrome fulfilled recently defined diagnostic criteria for definite or probable disease. With random hexamers, 0.5 to 1 ug RNA was reverse transcribed. Multiplex PCR with immunoSEQ amplified the TCR beta CDR3 across 54 Vbeta and 13 Jbeta. Using its own MiXCR run on the immunoSEQ multiplex PCR reads, TCRdb lists one record per CDR3 protein. The sample has more than 80,000 distinct CDR3 sequences; approximately 93% are singletons. The CDR3 loop spans 14 amino acids. From germline, CDR1 is DFQATT and CDR2 SNEGSKA (reference sequence). Trimming cost V 1 base and J 8 bases; bases outside gene matches: 6.

The sequence was collected from a human donor with Susac syndrome. The rearrangement links TRBV20-1 to TRBJ1-5, with 9 bases lining up with TRBD1. The sequencing sample was made of CD8+ T cells from PBMCs. The CDR3 nucleotides read TGCAGTGCTAGAGGAATACAGGGGGCGAAGCCCCAGCATTTT. Translating gives CSARGIQGAKPQHF.